This T cell receptor (beta chain) derives from a study of beta chain features in type 1 diabetes. Study information: There was similarity between patients and healthy donors in age, gender and cell yields. Study-level results: Across all four CD4+ subsets, people with type 1 diabetes showed modestly shorter TCRB CDR3s. TCRB repertoires of naive, central memory and Treg cells appeared more similar among patients than among healthy donors.

cDNA synthesis used the whole RNA isolate, giving expressed TCRB sequences. Sequencing used immunoSEQ multiplex PCR; TCRdb keeps in-frame clones, though not all of them. The sample includes 550,000 to 850,000 clones, under 15% of them seen just once. About this clone: Its target is not known.

This CDR3 region has 12 residues. V dropped 2 bases and J dropped 1 base, with 2 bases sitting between them. Germline CDR1 and CDR2: MNHNY and SVGAGI (reference sequence). The J gene is TRBJ2-5, the V gene TRBV6-6; D is ambiguous. The receptor was isolated from a man in his late teens or twenties with type 1 diabetes. The sequencing input was naive CD4+ T cells from blood. This CDR3 is CASSYPQETQYF. CDR3 in DNA: TGTGCCAGCAGTTACCCCCAAGAGACCCAGTACTTC.